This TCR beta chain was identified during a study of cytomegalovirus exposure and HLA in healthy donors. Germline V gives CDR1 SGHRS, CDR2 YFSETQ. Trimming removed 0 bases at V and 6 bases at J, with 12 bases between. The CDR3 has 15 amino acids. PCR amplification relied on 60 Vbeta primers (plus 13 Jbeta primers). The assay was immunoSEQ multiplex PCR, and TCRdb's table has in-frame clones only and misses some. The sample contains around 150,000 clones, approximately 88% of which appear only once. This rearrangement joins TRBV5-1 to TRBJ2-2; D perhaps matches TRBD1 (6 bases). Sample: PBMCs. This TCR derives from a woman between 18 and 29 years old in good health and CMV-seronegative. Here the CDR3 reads CASSLARGLAGELFF. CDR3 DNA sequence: TGCGCCAGCAGCTTGGCCAGGGGATTAGCCGGGGAGCTGTTTTTT.